This TCR beta chain was observed in a study of siplizumab effects on memory and regulatory T cells. Study-wide points: Memory cells that were CD4+ and unstimulated gave rise to alloreactive sequences, which siplizumab significantly reduced.

About this clone: No antigen is known for it.

CDR3 length: 13 residues. The V and J ends lost 7 bases and 3 bases respectively, with 13 bases between them. Germline V gene data show CDR1 as MNHNY and CDR2 as SVGAGI (reference sequence). Per sample, roughly 99,000 TCR templates were assayed. Generated by immunoSEQ multiplex PCR, the TCRdb table keeps only in-frame clones and is missing some. The sample yields 94,000 or so clones, more than 85% seen once. The chain has TRBV6-6 and TRBJ2-7; no clear D gene. The clonotype was recovered from a human donor in good health. Source material: CD8+ T cells sorted from blood. The CDR3 nucleotides read TGTGCCAGCACTAAGACATATTTCTACGAGCAGTACTTC. This translates into CASTKTYFYEQYF.